The clone carrying this TCR beta chain was counted many times. The time point was: sample taken at primary tumor resection. The study sequenced unsorted whole RNA from tumor, nontumor lung or frozen PBMC. Donation came from about 72 patients with untreated early-stage non-small cell lung cancer. Trimming stripped 7 bases from V and 6 bases from J, with 8 bases between. CDR3 length equals 11 residues. Germline CDR1 reads WSHSY; CDR2 reads SAAADI. These data originate in a study of spatial heterogeneity in lung cancer. Each molecule of TCR cDNA was tagged with one unique molecular identifier. TCRdb recomputed calls from the 5' RACE reads with MiXCR, one row per CDR3 protein. The top ten hold approximately 12% of the sample, which has approximately 49,000 distinct CDR3 sequences, roughly 5% seen once.

The chain combines TRBV10-2 with TRBJ2-3, with D hard to call. This receptor was identified in a male donor with early-stage non-small cell lung cancer. Specimen: PBMCs, collected at surgery. The CDR3 DNA reads TGCGCCAGCATCCTCCCGGATACGCAGTATTTT. Encoded protein: CASILPDTQYF.